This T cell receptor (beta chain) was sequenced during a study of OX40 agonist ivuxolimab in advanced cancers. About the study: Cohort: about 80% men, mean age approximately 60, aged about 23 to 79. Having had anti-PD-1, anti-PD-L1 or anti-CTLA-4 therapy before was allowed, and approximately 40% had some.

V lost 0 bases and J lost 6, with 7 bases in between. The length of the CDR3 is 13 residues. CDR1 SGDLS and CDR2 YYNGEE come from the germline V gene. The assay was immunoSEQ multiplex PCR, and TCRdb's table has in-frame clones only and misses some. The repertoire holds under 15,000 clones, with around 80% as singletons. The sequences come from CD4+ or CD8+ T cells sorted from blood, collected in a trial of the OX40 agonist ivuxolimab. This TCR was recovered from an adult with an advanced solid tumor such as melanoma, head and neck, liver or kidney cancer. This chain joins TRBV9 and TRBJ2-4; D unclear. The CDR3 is CASSVEWGNIQYF. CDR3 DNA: TGTGCCAGCAGCGTAGAGTGGGGAAACATTCAGTACTTC.